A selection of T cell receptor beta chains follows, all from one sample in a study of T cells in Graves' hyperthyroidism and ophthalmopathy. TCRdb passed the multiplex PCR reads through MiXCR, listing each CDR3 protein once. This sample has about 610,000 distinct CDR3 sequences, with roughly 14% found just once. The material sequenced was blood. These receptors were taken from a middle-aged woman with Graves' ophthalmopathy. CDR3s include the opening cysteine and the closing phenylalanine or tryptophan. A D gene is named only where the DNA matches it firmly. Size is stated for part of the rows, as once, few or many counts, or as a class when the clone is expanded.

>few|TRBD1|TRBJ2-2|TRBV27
CASSLEGQGAGNGELFF
TGTGCCAGCAGTTTAGAAGGACAGGGGGCAGGGAACGGGGAGCTGTTTTTT
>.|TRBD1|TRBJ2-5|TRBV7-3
CASSQTGGEETQYF
TGTGCCAGCAGTCAGACAGGGGGCGAGGAGACCCAGTACTTC
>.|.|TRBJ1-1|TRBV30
CAWGVVTNTEAFF
TGTGCTTGGGGGGTAGTTACGAACACTGAAGCTTTCTTT
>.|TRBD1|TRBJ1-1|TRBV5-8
CASSRDREDPEAFF
TGTGCCAGCAGCCGGGACAGGGAAGACCCTGAAGCTTTCTTT
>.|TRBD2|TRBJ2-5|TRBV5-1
CASSLRVSSGRGWETQYF
TGCGCCAGCAGCTTGCGAGTATCTAGCGGGAGAGGTTGGGAGACCCAGTACTTC
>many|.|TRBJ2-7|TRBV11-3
CASSLDPVQGRQYF
TGTGCCAGCAGCTTAGATCCGGTCCAGGGCCGGCAGTACTTC
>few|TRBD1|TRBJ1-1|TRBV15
CATSKDRDAEAFF
TGTGCCACCAGCAAGGACAGGGACGCTGAAGCTTTCTTT
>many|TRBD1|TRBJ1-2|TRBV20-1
CSARPPGQYSYGYTF
TGCAGTGCTAGACCTCCGGGACAGTATTCCTATGGCTACACCTTC
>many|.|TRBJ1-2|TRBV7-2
CASSLPTVKLYGYTF
TGTGCCAGCAGCTTACCGACCGTTAAGCTCTATGGCTACACCTTC
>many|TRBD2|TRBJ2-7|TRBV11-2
CASSLHRPGGRSYEQYF
TGTGCCAGCAGCTTACACCGGCCCGGCGGGAGAAGCTACGAGCAGTACTTC
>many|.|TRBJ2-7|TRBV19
CASSNRDFSYEQYF
TGTGCCAGTAGTAACCGGGACTTCTCCTACGAGCAGTACTTC
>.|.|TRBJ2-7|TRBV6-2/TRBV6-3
CASDSPRVSGQYF
TGTGCCAGCGACTCTCCCAGGGTCTCCGGGCAGTACTTC